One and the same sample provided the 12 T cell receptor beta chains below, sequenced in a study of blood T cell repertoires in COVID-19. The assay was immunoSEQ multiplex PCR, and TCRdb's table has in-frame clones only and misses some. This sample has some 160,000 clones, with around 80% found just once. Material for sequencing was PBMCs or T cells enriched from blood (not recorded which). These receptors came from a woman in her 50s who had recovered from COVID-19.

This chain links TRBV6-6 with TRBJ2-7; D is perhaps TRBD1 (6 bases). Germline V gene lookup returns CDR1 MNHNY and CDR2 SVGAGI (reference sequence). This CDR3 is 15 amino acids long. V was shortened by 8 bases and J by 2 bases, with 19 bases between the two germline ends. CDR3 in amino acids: CASRHTGYPTYEQYF. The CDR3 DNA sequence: TGTGCCAGCCGTCATACAGGGTATCCTACCTACGAGCAGTACTTC.

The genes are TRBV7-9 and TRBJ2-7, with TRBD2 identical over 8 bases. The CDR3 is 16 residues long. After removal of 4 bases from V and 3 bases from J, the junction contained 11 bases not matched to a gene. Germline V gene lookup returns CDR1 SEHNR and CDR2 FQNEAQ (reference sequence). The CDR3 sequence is CASSSRLLADRYEQYF. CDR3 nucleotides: TGTGCCAGCAGCTCAAGATTACTAGCGGACCGCTACGAGCAGTACTTC.

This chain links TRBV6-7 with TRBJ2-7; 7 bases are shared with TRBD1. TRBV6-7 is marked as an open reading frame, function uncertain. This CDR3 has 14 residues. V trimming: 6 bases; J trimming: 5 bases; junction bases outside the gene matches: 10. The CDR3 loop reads CASRYRGVVDEQYF. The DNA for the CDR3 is TGTGCCAGCAGATACAGGGGTGTAGTGGACGAGCAGTACTTC.

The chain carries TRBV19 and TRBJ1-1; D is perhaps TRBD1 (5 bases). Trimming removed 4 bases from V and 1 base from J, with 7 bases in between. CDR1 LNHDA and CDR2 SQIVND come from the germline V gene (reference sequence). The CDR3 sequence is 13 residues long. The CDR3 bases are TGTGCCAGTAGTACGCAGGGGAACACTGAAGCTTTCTTT. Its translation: CASSTQGNTEAFF.

In nucleotides, the CDR3 is TGCGCCAGTCGCTTGACTAGCGGGGCCTACGAGCAGTACTTC. It is translated as CASRLTSGAYEQYF. V gene TRBV4-3 combines with J gene TRBJ2-7; 11 bases align to TRBD2. CDR1 is LGHNA and CDR2 is YSLEER in the germline V gene. The CDR3 length is 14 residues. After removal of 9 bases from V and 2 bases from J, the junction contained 6 bases not matched to a gene.

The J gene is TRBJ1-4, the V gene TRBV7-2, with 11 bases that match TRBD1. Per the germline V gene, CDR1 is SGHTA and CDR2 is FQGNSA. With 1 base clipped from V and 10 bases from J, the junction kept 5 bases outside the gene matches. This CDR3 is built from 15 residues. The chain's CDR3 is CASSLGGQGARKLFF. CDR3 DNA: TGTGCCAGCAGCTTAGGCGGACAGGGGGCAAGAAAACTGTTTTTT.

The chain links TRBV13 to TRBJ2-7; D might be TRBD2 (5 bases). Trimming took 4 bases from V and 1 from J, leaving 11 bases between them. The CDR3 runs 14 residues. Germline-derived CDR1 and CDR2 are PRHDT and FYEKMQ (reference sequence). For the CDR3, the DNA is TGTGCCAGCAGCTACACGGGATTATCCTACGAGCAGTACTTC. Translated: CASSYTGLSYEQYF.

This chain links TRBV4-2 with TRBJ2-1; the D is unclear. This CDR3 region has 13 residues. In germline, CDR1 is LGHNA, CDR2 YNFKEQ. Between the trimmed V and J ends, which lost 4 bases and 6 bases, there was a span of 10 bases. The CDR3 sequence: CASSPTSINEQFF. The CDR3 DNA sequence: TGTGCCAGCAGCCCCACGAGTATCAATGAGCAGTTCTTC.

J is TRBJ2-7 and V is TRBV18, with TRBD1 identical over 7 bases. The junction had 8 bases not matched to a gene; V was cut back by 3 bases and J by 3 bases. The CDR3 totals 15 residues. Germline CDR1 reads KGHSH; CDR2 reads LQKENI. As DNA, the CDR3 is TGTGCCAGCTCACCGGGTCAGGGGGAAAACTACGAGCAGTACTTC. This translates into CASSPGQGENYEQYF.

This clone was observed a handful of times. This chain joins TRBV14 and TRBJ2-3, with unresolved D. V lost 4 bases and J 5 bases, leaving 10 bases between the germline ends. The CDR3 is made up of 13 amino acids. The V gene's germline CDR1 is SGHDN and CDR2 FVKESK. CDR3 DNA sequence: TGTGCCAGCAGCCCACTCCCGGGAGATACGCAGTATTTT. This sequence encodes CASSPLPGDTQYF.

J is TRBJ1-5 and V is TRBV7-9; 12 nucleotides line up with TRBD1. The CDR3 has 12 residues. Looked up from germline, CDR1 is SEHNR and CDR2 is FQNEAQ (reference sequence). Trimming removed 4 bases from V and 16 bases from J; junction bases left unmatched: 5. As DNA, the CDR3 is TGTGCCAGCAGCTCGGGACAGGGGGCCCTCCATTTT. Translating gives CASSSGQGALHF.

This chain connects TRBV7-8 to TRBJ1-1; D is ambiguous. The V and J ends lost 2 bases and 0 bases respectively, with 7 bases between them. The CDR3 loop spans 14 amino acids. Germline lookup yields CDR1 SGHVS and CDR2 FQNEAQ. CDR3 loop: CASSLSEMNTEAFF. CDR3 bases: TGTGCCAGCAGCTTAAGTGAGATGAACACTGAAGCTTTCTTT.